This is a list of T cell receptor beta chains from one sample in a study of cytomegalovirus exposure and HLA in healthy donors. The repertoire was sequenced with immunoSEQ multiplex PCR; TCRdb's copy has only in-frame clones and lacks some. The table includes 250,000 or so clones, over 90% detected once. Input material: PBMCs. The receptors come from a girl aged 2 to 10 in good health and CMV-seronegative. Each CDR3 is given with its conserved first and last residue. D genes are given only for firm matches. Clone size is stated in some rows and not others, as once, few, many or a class when expanded.

CDR3nt	CDR3aa	v_gene	j_gene	d_gene	abundance
TGTGCCAGCAGACTATCACAGGGGGCAAGGACTGAAGCTTTCTTT	CASRLSQGARTEAFF	TRBV27	TRBJ1-1	TRBD1	once
TGTGCCTGGAGTGTGAGGGATGAGCAGTTCTTC	CAWSVRDEQFF	TRBV30	TRBJ2-1	.	.
TGTGCCTGGAGTGTGTCGGGGGGGTACAATCAGCCCCAGCATTTT	CAWSVSGGYNQPQHF	TRBV30	TRBJ1-5	.	.
TGTGCCAGCACGGGGGGACATCAATACAATGAGCAGTTCTTC	CASTGGHQYNEQFF	TRBV9	TRBJ2-1	.	.
TGTGCCAGCAGCTTAGGAGACAGTACCAATTCACCCCTCCACTTT	CASSLGDSTNSPLHF	TRBV7-8	TRBJ1-6	.	.
TGCGCCAGCAGCCCCTCCGTGGGCAGTGTTTGGGATACGCAGTATTTT	CASSPSVGSVWDTQYF	TRBV4-1	TRBJ2-3	.	.
TGCGCCAGCAGTGTGGGGCCCGTCCTCTCTGGAAACACCATATATTTT	CASSVGPVLSGNTIYF	TRBV10-1	TRBJ1-3	.	once
TGTGCCAGCAAGGAAAATCGGGGCAATCAGCCCCAGCATTTT	CASKENRGNQPQHF	TRBV27	TRBJ1-5	.	.
TGTGCCAGCAGCTCCCAAGCTAGGGACAGAGAGAACACTGAAGCTTTCTTT	CASSSQARDRENTEAFF	TRBV7-9	TRBJ1-1	TRBD1	.
TGTGCCAGCAGTTACTCGGGAGGGGATAATGGCTACACCTTC	CASSYSGGDNGYTF	TRBV6-6	TRBJ1-2	.	.
TGTGCCACCACCAACGGGAACCGTTACACCGGGGAGCTGTTTTTT	CATTNGNRYTGELFF	TRBV15	TRBJ2-2	.	.
TGTGCCAGCAGAGGGACTAACGCAGGGGAGCTGTTTTTT	CASRGTNAGELFF	TRBV2	TRBJ2-2	TRBD2	.
TGTGCCTGGAAAGGGGAATTCGGCTCCTACGAGCAGTACTTC	CAWKGEFGSYEQYF	TRBV30	TRBJ2-7	.	.
TGTGCCAGCAGTGAAGCGGGAGGGACCGGGGAGCTGTTTTTT	CASSEAGGTGELFF	TRBV6-4	TRBJ2-2	TRBD2	.
TGTGCCTCTCTCGGGAGGACAGGGGGCAGTTCTGGGGCCAACGTCCTGACTTTC	CASLGRTGGSSGANVLTF	TRBV9	TRBJ2-6	TRBD1	.
TGTGCCTGGAGTGAAAGACTGGGGGCCAGGGTGACCCAGTACTTC	CAWSERLGARVTQYF	TRBV30	TRBJ2-5	.	.
TGCGCCAGCAGCCAAGGTCTCAGGGGGAATGAGCAGTTCTTC	CASSQGLRGNEQFF	TRBV4-1	TRBJ2-1	TRBD1	.
TGCGCCAGCAGCTTTACTAGCGGGGGGGTCTGGGCCAACGTCCTGACTTTC	CASSFTSGGVWANVLTF	TRBV5-1	TRBJ2-6	TRBD2	once
TGTGTCAGAAGCTTCAACCTCCCCCCGGCGGGAGGCCCCTACGAGCAGTACTTC	CVRSFNLPPAGGPYEQYF	TRBV7-5	TRBJ2-7	.	.
TGTGCCAGCAGTGATGTACGCGGGTGGGGAGGCTACACCTTC	CASSDVRGWGGYTF	TRBV2	TRBJ1-2	.	.
TGTGCCAGCAGCCAGGGCCAGTTGGACTCTGGAAACACCATATATTTT	CASSQGQLDSGNTIYF	TRBV4-2	TRBJ1-3	.	.
TGCGCCAGCAGCCAAGATACCCGGGGACTCGGGGACTCTGAAGCTTTCTTT	CASSQDTRGLGDSEAFF	TRBV4-1	TRBJ1-1	.	.
TGTGCCAGCAGCCTTAGGGAGCTGCTAGCCAAAAACATTCAGTACTTC	CASSLRELLAKNIQYF	TRBV7-2	TRBJ2-4	.	.
TGTGCCAGCAGCCATACTAGCGGGGGGCATGAGCAGTTCTTC	CASSHTSGGHEQFF	TRBV13	TRBJ2-1	TRBD2	.
TGTGCCAGCAGTTACTTCTCAGGGGGCGAGGATGAAAAACTGTTTTTT	CASSYFSGGEDEKLFF	TRBV6-5	TRBJ1-4	TRBD1	.
TGTGCCAGCTCACCGAAGACAGGGGGCACTGAAGCTTTCTTT	CASSPKTGGTEAFF	TRBV18	TRBJ1-1	TRBD1	.
TGTGCCAGCAGCTCTGTAGCGGGGGGCAGAACCTACAATGAGCAGTTCTTC	CASSSVAGGRTYNEQFF	TRBV5-4	TRBJ2-1	TRBD2	.
TGTGCCAGCAGTCCTCACCCGGACAGGGACGAGCAGTACTTC	CASSPHPDRDEQYF	TRBV28	TRBJ2-7	TRBD1	.
TGTGCCAGCAGTGACCCAACAGGACATATTGGTGGCTACACCTTC	CASSDPTGHIGGYTF	TRBV6-1	TRBJ1-2	.	.
TGCAGCCTTTTCATGGGGGGGACAGGGGACCCCTACAATGAGCAGTTCTTC	CSLFMGGTGDPYNEQFF	TRBV29-1	TRBJ2-1	TRBD1	.
TGTGCCAGCAGCTCTCCAGGGAACACCTACGAGCAGTACTTC	CASSSPGNTYEQYF	TRBV13	TRBJ2-7	.	once
TGTGCCAGCAGCCTCGGGACAGGGGGGGAGACCCAGTACTTC	CASSLGTGGETQYF	TRBV9	TRBJ2-5	TRBD1	.
TGCAGCGCCGCGGTGAAGAACACTGAAGCTTTCTTT	CSAAVKNTEAFF	TRBV29-1	TRBJ1-1	.	.
TGTGCCAGCAGTTCAAGACAGGTCGAGTATTTT	CASSSRQVEYF	TRBV27	TRBJ2-3	.	.
TGTGCCAGCAGCTTGACAGCTAACTATGGCTACACCTTC	CASSLTANYGYTF	TRBV7-9	TRBJ1-2	.	.
TGTGCCAGCAGTGAAGCGGTAGTTCGACAACTGAACACTGAAGCTTTCTTT	CASSEAVVRQLNTEAFF	TRBV2	TRBJ1-1	.	.
TGTGCCAGCAGCCAAGGGACATTGGACAGGGAAGAGACCCAGTACTTC	CASSQGTLDREETQYF	TRBV4-2	TRBJ2-5	TRBD1	.
TGTGCCAGCAGCTTGAAAGCTGAGCAGTTCTTC	CASSLKAEQFF	TRBV5-6	TRBJ2-1	.	.